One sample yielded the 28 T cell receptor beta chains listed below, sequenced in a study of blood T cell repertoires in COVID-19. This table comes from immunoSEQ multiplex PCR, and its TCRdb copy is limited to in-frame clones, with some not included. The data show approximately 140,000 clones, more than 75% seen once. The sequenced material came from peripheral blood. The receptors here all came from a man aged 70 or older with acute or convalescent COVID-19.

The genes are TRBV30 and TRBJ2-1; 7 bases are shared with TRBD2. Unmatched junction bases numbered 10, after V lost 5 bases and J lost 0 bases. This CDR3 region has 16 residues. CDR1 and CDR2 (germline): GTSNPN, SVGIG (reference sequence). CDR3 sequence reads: CAWGLLGGSSYNEQFF. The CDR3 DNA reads TGTGCCTGGGGGCTTCTGGGGGGGAGCTCCTACAATGAGCAGTTCTTC.

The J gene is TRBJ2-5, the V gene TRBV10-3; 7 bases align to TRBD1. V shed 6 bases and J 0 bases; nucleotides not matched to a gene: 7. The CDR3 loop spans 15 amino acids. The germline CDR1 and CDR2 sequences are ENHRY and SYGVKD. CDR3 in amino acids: CAIRAATGNQETQYF. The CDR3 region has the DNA TGTGCCATCAGGGCTGCGACAGGGAACCAAGAGACCCAGTACTTC.

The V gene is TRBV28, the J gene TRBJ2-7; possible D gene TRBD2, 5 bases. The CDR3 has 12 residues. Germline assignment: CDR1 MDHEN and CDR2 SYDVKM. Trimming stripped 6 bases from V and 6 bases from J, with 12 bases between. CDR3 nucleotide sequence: TGTGCCAGCAGCCCAGGAGAGGGCGAGCAGTACTTC. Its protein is CASSPGEGEQYF.

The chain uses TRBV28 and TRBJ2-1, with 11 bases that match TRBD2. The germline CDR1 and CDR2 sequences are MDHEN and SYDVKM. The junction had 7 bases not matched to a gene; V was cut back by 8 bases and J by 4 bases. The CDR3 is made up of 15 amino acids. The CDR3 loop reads CASGDTSGSYNEQFF. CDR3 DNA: TGTGCCAGCGGGGATACTAGCGGGAGTTACAATGAGCAGTTCTTC. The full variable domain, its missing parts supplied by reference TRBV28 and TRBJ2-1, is DVKVTQSSRYLVKRTGEKVFLECVQDMDHENMFWYRQDPGLGLRLIYFSYDVKMKEKGDIPEGYSVSREKKERFSLILESASTNQTSMYLCASGDTSGSYNEQFFGPGTRLTVL.

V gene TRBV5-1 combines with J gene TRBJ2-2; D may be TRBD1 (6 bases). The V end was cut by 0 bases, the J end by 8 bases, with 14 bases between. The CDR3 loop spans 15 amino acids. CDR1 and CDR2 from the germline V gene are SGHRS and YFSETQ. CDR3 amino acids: CASSLEQGALGELFF. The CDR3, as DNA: TGCGCCAGCAGCTTGGAACAGGGCGCATTGGGGGAGCTGTTTTTT.

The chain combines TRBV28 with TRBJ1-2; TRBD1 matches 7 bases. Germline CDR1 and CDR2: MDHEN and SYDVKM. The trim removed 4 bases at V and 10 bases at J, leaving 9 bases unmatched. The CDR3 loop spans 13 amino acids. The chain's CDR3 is CASSSGQVLDYTF. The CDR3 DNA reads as TGTGCCAGCAGTTCAGGACAGGTACTGGACTACACCTTC.

The CDR3 protein is CASSEAQSNQPQHF. The CDR3 DNA reads as TGTGCCAGCAGTGAAGCTCAGAGCAATCAGCCCCAGCATTTT. This chain joins TRBV6-1 and TRBJ1-5; D gene ambiguous. V gave up 0 bases and J gave up 1 base, with 4 bases separating them. CDR3 length: 14 residues. Germline V gives CDR1 MNHNS, CDR2 SASEGT.

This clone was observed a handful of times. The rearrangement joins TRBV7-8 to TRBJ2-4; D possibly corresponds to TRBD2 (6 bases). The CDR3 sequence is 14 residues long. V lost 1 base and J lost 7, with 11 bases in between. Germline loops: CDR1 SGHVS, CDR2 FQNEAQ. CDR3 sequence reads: CASSLDGGSNIQYF. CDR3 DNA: TGTGCCAGCAGCTTAGATGGGGGGTCTAACATTCAGTACTTC.

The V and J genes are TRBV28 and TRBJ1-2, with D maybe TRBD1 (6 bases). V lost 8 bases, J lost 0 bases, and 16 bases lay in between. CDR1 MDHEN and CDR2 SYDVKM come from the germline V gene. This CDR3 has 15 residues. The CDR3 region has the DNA TGTGCCAGCGACCGTCAGGGGAGAGCTAACTATGGCTACACCTTC. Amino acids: CASDRQGRANYGYTF.

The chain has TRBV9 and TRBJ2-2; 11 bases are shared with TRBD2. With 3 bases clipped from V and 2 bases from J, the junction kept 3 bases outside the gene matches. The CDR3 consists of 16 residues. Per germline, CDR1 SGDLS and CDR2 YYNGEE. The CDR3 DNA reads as TGTGCCAGCAGCGGACTAGCGGGGACTAACACCGGGGAGCTGTTTTTT. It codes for CASSGLAGTNTGELFF.

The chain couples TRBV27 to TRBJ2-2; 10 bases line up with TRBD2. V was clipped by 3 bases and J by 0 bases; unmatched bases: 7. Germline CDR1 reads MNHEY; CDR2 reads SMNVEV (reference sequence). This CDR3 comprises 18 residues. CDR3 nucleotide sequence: TGTGCCAGCAGTTTCCCTACTAGCGGGGCCACGAACACCGGGGAGCTGTTTTTT. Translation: CASSFPTSGATNTGELFF.

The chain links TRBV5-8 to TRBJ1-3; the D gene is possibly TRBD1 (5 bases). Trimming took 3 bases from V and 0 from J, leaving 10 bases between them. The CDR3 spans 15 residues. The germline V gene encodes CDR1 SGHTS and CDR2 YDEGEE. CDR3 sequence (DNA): TGTGCCAGCAGCTCGGCGGGGACCTCTGGAAACACCATATATTTT. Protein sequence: CASSSAGTSGNTIYF.

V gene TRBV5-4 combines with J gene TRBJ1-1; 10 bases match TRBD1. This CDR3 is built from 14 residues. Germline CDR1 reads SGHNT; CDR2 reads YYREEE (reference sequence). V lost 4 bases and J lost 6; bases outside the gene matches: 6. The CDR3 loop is CASSERTGGPEAFF. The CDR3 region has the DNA TGTGCCAGCAGCGAAAGGACAGGGGGGCCTGAAGCTTTCTTT.

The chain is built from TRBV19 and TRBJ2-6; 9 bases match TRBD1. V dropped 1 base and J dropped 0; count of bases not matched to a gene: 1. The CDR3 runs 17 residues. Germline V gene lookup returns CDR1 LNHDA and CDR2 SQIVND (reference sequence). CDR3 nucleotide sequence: TGTGCCAGTAGTATAGGGACAGGGGTCTCTGGGGCCAACGTCCTGACTTTC. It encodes CASSIGTGVSGANVLTF.

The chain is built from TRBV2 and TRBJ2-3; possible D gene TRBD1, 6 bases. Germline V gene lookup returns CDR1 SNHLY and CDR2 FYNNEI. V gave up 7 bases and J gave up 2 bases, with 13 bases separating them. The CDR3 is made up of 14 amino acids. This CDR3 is CASTQGQFTDTQYF. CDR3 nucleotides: TGTGCCAGCACCCAAGGACAGTTCACAGATACGCAGTATTTT.

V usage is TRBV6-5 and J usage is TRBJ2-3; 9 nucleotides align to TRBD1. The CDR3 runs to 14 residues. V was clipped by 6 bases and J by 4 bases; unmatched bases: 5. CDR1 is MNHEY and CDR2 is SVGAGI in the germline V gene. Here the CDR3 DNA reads TGTGCCAGCAGCCGGACAGGGGCCCCAGATACGCAGTATTTT. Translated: CASSRTGAPDTQYF.

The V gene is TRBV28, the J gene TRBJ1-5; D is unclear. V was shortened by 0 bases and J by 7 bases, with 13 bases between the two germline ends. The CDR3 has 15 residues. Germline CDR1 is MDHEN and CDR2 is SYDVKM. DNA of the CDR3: TGTGCCAGCAGTTTATGGGGGAGGGCGCAGCAGCCCCAGCATTTT. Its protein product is CASSLWGRAQQPQHF.

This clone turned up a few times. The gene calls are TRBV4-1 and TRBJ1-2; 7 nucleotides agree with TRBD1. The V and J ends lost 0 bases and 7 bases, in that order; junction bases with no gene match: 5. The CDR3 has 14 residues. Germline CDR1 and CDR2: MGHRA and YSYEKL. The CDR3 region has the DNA TGCGCCAGCAGCCAAGATCAGACAGGGTTTGGCTACACCTTC. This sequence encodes CASSQDQTGFGYTF.

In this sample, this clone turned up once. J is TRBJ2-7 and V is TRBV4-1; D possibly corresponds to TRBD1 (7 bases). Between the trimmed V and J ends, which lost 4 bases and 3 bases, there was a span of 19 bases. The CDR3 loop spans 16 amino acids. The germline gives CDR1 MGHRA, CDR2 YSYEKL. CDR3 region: CASSPGGRGSLYEQYF. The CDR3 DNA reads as TGCGCCAGCAGCCCCGGGGGCAGGGGGAGCCTCTACGAGCAGTACTTC.

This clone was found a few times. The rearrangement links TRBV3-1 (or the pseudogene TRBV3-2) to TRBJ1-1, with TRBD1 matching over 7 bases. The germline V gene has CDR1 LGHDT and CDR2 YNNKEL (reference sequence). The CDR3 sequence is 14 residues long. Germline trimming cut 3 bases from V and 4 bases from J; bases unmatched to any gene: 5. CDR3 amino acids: CASSHSGGPTEAFF. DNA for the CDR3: TGTGCCAGCAGCCACTCAGGGGGACCCACTGAAGCTTTCTTT.

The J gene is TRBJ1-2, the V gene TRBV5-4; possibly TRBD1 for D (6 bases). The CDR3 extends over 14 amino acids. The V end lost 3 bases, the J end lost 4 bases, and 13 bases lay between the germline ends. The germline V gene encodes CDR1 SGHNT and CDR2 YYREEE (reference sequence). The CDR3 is CASSYWTAAYGYTF. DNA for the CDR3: TGTGCCAGCAGCTATTGGACAGCAGCCTATGGCTACACCTTC.

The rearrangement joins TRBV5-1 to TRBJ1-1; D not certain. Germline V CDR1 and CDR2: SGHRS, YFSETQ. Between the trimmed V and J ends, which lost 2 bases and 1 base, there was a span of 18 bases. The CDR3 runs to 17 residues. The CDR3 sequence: CASSFGNAAPSNTEAFF. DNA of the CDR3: TGCGCCAGCAGCTTTGGCAACGCGGCCCCCTCGAACACTGAAGCTTTCTTT.

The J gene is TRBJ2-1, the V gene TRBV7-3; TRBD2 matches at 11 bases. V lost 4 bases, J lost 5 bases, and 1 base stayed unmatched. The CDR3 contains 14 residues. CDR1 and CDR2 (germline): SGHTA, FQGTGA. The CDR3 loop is CASSSSGRNNEQFF. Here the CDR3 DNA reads TGTGCCAGCAGCTCTAGCGGGAGGAACAATGAGCAGTTCTTC.

The CDR3 DNA reads as TGTGCCAGCAGCTTAGATAGCGGCAATCGGTACAATGAGCAGTTCTTC. Protein: CASSLDSGNRYNEQFF. V usage is TRBV11-3 and J usage is TRBJ2-1; D possibly corresponds to TRBD2 (6 bases). The germline V gene has CDR1 SGHNT and CDR2 YENEEA. The ends were cut back, 0 bases at V and 4 bases at J, with 13 bases in the middle. The CDR3 covers 16 residues. Supplemented by reference TRBV11-3 and TRBJ2-1, the full variable domain reads EAGVVQSPRYKIIEKKQPVAFWCNPISGHNTLYWYLQNLGQGPELLIRYENEEAVDDSQLPKDRFSAERLKGVDSTLKIQPAELGDSAVYLCASSLDSGNRYNEQFFGPGTRLTVL.

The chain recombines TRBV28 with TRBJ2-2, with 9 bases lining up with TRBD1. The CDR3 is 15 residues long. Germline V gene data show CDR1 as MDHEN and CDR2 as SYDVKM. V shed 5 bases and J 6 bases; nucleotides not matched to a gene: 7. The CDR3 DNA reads TGTGCCAGCAGTCCGGGACAGGGCCTACCCGGGGAGCTGTTTTTT. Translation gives CASSPGQGLPGELFF.

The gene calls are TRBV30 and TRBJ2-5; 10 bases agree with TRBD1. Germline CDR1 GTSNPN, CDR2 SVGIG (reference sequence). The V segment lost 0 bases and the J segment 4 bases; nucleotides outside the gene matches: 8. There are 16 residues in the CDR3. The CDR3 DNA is TGTGCCTGGAGTGTACTGGGACAGGGGAGAGGAGAGACCCAGTACTTC. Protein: CAWSVLGQGRGETQYF.

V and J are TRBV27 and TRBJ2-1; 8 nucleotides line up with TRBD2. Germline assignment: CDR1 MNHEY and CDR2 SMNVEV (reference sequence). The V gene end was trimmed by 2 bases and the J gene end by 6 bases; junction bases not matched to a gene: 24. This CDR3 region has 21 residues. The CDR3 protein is CASSLGGLPRGGRALFNEQFF. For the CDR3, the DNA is TGTGCCAGCAGTTTAGGAGGACTACCACGGGGGGGGAGGGCCTTATTCAATGAGCAGTTCTTC.

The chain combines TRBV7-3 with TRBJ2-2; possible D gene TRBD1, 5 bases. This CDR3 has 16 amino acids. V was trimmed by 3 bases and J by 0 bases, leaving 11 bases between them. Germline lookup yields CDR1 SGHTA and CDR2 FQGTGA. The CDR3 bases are TGTGCCAGCAGCTTTACCAGGGTGTCGAACACCGGGGAGCTGTTTTTT. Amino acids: CASSFTRVSNTGELFF.